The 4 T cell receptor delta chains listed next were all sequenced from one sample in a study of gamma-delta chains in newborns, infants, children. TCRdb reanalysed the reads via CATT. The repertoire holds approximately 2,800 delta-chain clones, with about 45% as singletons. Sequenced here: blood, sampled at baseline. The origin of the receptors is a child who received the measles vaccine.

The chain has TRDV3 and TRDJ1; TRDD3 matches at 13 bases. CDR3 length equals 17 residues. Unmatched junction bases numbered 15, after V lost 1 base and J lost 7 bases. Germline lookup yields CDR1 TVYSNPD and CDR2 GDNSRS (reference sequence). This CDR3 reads CAFNGPTGGYEEVKLIF. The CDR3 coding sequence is TGTGCCTTTAATGGGCCTACTGGGGGATACGAGGAGGTTAAACTCATCTTT.

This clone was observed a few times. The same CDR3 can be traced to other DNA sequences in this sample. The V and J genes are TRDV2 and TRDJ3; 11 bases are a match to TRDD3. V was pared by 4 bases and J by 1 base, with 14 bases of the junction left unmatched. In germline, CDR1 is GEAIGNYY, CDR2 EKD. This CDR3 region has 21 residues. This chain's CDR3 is CACDVLGDIGIASWDTRQMFF. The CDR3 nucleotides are TGTGCCTGTGATGTACTGGGGGATATAGGAATAGCGTCCTGGGACACCCGACAGATGTTTTTC.

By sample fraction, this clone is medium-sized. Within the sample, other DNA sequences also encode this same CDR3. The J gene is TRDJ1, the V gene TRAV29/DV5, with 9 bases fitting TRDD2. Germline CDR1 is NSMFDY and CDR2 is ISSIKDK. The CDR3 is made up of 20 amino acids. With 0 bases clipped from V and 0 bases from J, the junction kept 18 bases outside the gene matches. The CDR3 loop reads CAASAAFLPTGVSYTDKLIF. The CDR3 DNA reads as TGTGCAGCAAGCGCTGCCTTCCTACCTACCGGGGTCTCGTACACCGATAAACTCATCTTT.

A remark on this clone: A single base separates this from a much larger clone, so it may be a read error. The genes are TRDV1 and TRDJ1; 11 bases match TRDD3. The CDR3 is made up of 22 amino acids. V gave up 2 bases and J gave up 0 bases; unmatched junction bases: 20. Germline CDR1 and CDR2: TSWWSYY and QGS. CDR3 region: CALGESPGGYLWAYDYTDKLIF. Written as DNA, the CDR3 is TGTGCTCTTGGGGAATCCCCTGGGGGATACCTTTGGGCGTACGATTACACCGATAAACTCATCTTT.